This T cell receptor beta chain was recovered during a study of blood T cell repertoires in COVID-19 (dated by TCRdb to the early 2020s). Some background on the complete study: Samples covering the acute and convalescent phases of COVID-19 were provided by collaborators in the United States, Italy and Spain. The sample metadata nearly always contained a de-identified subject ID, COVID-19 status, age in years and sex. The repertoires were released in a freely available public database meant as a resource for research on the immune response to SARS-CoV-2. Samples were obtained from the ongoing ImmuneRACE study (first 160 participants) and from about 1,300 subjects provided by 6 global collaborators. The dataset comprised deeply sampled blood TCRbeta repertoires from subjects exposed to, actively infected with, or recovered from COVID-19. The material from the prospective study consisted of cDNA or gDNA derived from T cells, B-cell-depleted T cells, or PBMCs. Where available, HLA class I and class II types were taken from metadata supplied by the sample provider and were not determined by assay-based typing.

TCRbeta CDR3 regions were amplified from genomic DNA by means of the immunoSEQ Assay, a bias-controlled multiplex PCR. The study's own analysis went as follows. The number of nucleated cells in each sample was estimated by amplification of reference gene primers within the assay. Sequence reads were collapsed and filtered to measure the absolute abundance of every unique TCRbeta CDR3 rearrangement. For each sample, productive Simpson clonality was calculated by taking the square root of Simpson's diversity index across productive rearrangements. TCRdb carries this immuneACCESS record with in-frame sequences only. Its versions omit some clonotypes, under half of them owing to an unresolved V gene in the studies checked, with the rest unexplained. Clonal size and the V and J genes are those of that table, whereas D and trimming came from the DNA. Within this sample are some 150,000 clones, with roughly four fifths of them counted one time only. Of the sample, around 8% is held by the ten largest clones.

On the study overall, not on this receptor specifically: The amount of clinical and demographic metadata varied by source and participant and was provided uncurated.

Collaborating institutions collected whole blood in K2EDTA tubes following their own protocols. For TCRbeta analysis, collaborator samples were shipped as frozen whole blood, as isolated PBMCs, or as DNA extracted from either sample type. This clone was observed a handful of times. This clone's antigen is unknown. No much larger clone exists at a distance of one base, and base qualities are not known. The germline V gene (reference sequence) gives CDR1 as MNHEY and CDR2 as SMNVEV. The CDR3 measures 16 amino acids from cysteine to phenylalanine. Of the read, only the CDR3 DNA is kept; its 48 bases are in frame from base 1. The V and J ends are trimmed by 5 bases and 0 bases, leaving 16 bases between them.

The specimen sequenced was peripheral blood. The sequence was collected from a human donor in a cohort sampled during active COVID-19. The sequence is built from TRBV27 and TRBJ1-1, with no confident D gene call. CDR3 sequence: CASSPASLPLNTEAFF. In nucleotide form, the sequence is TGTGCCAGCAGTCCCGCGTCCCTACCCCTGAACACTGAAGCTTTCTTT.